The entry below gives a single TCR beta chain sequence along with its context. The data are from a study of response to subunit inactivated influenza vaccine. TCRdb processed the RT-PCR reads anew with MiXCR; each CDR3 protein has one entry. The sample consists of fewer than 600,000 distinct CDR3 sequences, roughly 7.9% of them appearing once. The length of the CDR3 is 14 residues. In germline, CDR1 is KGHSH, CDR2 LQKENI. Between the trimmed V and J ends, which lost 2 bases and 5 bases, there was a span of 13 bases. This clonotype originated in a man between 50 and 70 years old who received an inactivated influenza vaccine. The chain is built from TRBV18 and TRBJ2-7; D might be TRBD1 (5 bases). This specimen consisted of PBMCs from blood, obtained around 2 years after vaccination. CDR3 DNA sequence: TGTGCCAGCTCACCAGGGGCAGGGTCTGACGAGCAGTACTTC. Encoded protein: CASSPGAGSDEQYF.